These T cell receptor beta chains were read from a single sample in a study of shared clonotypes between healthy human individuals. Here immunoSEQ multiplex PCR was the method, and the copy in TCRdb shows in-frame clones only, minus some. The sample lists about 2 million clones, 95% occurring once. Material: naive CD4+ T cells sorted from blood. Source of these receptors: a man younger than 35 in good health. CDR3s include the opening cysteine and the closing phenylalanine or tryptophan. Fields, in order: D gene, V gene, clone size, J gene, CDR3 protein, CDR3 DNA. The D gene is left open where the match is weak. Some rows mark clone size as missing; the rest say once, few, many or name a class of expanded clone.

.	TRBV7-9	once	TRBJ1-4	CASSLGGYEKLFF	TGTGCCAGCAGCTTAGGGGGATATGAAAAACTGTTTTTT
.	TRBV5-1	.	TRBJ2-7	CASSLGGRDYEQYF	TGCGCCAGCAGCTTGGGAGGCAGGGACTACGAGCAGTACTTC
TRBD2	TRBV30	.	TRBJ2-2	CAWSVLVAGGELFF	TGTGCCTGGAGTGTACTGGTAGCGGGAGGGGAGCTGTTTTTT
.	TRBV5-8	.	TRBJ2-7	CASSLKPEQYF	TGTGCCAGCAGCTTGAAACCCGAGCAGTACTTC
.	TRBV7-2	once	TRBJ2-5	CASSFGGGKGQETQYF	TGTGCCAGCAGCTTTGGAGGGGGCAAGGGGCAAGAGACCCAGTACTTC
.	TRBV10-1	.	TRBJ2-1	CASLRLKPGHYNEQFF	TGCGCCAGCCTACGGCTTAAACCCGGCCATTACAATGAGCAGTTCTTC
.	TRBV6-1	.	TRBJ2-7	CASSDLAGKSQGQYF	TGTGCCAGCAGTGATCTGGCGGGAAAGAGCCAGGGGCAGTACTTC
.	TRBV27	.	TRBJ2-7	CASSFSPSMEQYF	TGTGCCAGCAGTTTTAGTCCGTCGATGGAGCAGTACTTC
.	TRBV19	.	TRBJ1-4	CASSIGGNEKLFF	TGTGCCAGTAGTATTGGGGGGAATGAAAAACTGTTTTTT
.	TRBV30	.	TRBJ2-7	CAWNGGQAYEQYF	TGTGCCTGGAATGGGGGACAAGCCTACGAGCAGTACTTC
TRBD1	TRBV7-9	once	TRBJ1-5	CASSSWGQGINQPQHF	TGTGCCAGCAGCTCATGGGGACAGGGGATCAATCAGCCCCAGCATTTT
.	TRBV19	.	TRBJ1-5	CASSITGDSNQPQHF	TGTGCCAGTAGTATTACGGGGGATAGCAATCAGCCCCAGCATTTT
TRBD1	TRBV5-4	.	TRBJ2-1	CASSSGTDSYNEQFF	TGTGCCAGCAGCTCTGGGACAGACTCCTACAATGAGCAGTTCTTC
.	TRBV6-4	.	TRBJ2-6	CASSARVGANVLTF	TGTGCCAGCAGTGCCAGGGTTGGGGCCAACGTCCTGACTTTC
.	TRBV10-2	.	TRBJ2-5	CASSEGGPLETQYF	TGCGCCAGCAGTGAGGGGGGGCCATTAGAGACCCAGTACTTC
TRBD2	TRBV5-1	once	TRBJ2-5	CASSLRAGGLETQYF	TGCGCCAGCAGCTTGAGAGCGGGGGGGCTGGAGACCCAGTACTTC
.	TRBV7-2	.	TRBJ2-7	CASSLWGSPSYEQYF	TGTGCCAGCAGCTTATGGGGGTCCCCCTCCTACGAGCAGTACTTC
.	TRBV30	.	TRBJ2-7	CAWSGPILSYEQYF	TGTGCCTGGAGTGGCCCTATACTTTCCTACGAGCAGTACTTC
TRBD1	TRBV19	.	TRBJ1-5	CASSNRDREGNQPQHF	TGTGCCAGTAGTAACCGGGACAGGGAGGGCAATCAGCCCCAGCATTTT
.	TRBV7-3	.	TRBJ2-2	CASSPSQQPGELFF	TGTGCCAGCAGCCCTTCACAGCAACCCGGGGAGCTGTTTTTT
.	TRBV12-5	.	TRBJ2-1	CASGTGTSYNEQFF	TGTGCTAGTGGTACAGGGACGTCCTACAATGAGCAGTTCTTC
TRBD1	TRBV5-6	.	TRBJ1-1	CASTPLSIQGARKNTEAFF	TGTGCCAGCACCCCGTTAAGCATTCAGGGGGCGCGTAAGAACACTGAAGCTTTCTTT
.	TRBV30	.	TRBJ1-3	CACRTGSGNTIYF	TGTGCCTGTCGCACAGGGTCTGGAAACACCATATATTTT
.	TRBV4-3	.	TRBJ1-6	CASSPEVSSPLHF	TGCGCCAGCAGCCCAGAAGTAAGTTCACCCCTCCACTTT
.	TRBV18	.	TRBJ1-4	CASSPPGIANEKLFF	TGTGCCAGCTCACCTCCCGGGATTGCTAATGAAAAACTGTTTTTT
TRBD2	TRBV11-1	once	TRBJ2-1	CASSWAGVNNEQFF	TGTGCCAGCAGTTGGGCGGGGGTAAACAATGAGCAGTTCTTC
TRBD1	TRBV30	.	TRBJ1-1	CAWGQGTEAFF	TGTGCCTGGGGACAGGGGACTGAAGCTTTCTTT
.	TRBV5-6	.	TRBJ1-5	CASSRGYGNQPQHF	TGTGCCAGCAGCAGGGGGTACGGCAATCAGCCCCAGCATTTT
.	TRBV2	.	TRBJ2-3	CASSRASTDTQYF	TGTGCCAGCAGCAGGGCCAGCACAGATACGCAGTATTTT
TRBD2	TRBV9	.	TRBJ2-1	CASSVAGTSGGAYNEQFF	TGTGCCAGCAGCGTAGCCGGGACTAGCGGGGGGGCCTACAATGAGCAGTTCTTC
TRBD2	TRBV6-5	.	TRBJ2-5	CASSRAGREGETQYF	TGTGCCAGCAGCCGGGCCGGCAGGGAGGGAGAGACCCAGTACTTC
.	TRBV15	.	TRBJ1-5	CATSREGSNQPQHF	TGTGCCACCAGCAGAGAGGGGTCCAATCAGCCCCAGCATTTT
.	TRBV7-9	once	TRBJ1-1	CASSLLWGLNTEAFF	TGTGCCAGCAGCTTACTATGGGGGCTGAACACTGAAGCTTTCTTT
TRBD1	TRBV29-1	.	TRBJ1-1	CSVESDREEAFF	TGCAGCGTTGAGTCGGACAGGGAGGAAGCTTTCTTT
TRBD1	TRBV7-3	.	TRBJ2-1	CASSLNWDRENNEQFF	TGTGCCAGCAGCTTAAACTGGGACAGGGAGAACAATGAGCAGTTCTTC
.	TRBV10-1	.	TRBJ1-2	CASSPSTDGYGYTF	TGCGCCAGCAGCCCATCGACGGACGGCTATGGCTACACCTTC
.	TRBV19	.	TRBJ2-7	CASRAGQASYEQYF	TGTGCCAGTAGAGCGGGACAGGCCTCCTACGAGCAGTACTTC
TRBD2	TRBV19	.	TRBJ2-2	CASSPSGRNAGELFF	TGTGCCAGTAGTCCCAGCGGGAGGAACGCCGGGGAGCTGTTTTTT
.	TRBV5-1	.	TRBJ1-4	CASRGGSATNEKLFF	TGCGCCAGCAGGGGGGGAAGTGCAACTAATGAAAAACTGTTTTTT
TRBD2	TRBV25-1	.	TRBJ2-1	CASRRLAGGDNEQFF	TGTGCCAGCAGAAGACTAGCGGGAGGGGACAATGAGCAGTTCTTC
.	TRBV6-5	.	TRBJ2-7	CASSSPSAGSSYEQYF	TGTGCCAGCAGTTCCCCCAGCGCGGGAAGCTCCTACGAGCAGTACTTC
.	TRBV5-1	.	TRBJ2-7	CASSLVAGSDEQYF	TGCGCCAGCAGCTTGGTGGCAGGGTCGGACGAGCAGTACTTC
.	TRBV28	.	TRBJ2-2	CASSPGGVGTGELFF	TGTGCCAGCAGTCCTGGTGGGGTTGGGACCGGGGAGCTGTTTTTT
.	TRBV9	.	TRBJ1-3	CASSVDAVSYHSGNTIYF	TGTGCCAGCAGCGTAGATGCCGTGTCCTATCACTCTGGAAACACCATATATTTT
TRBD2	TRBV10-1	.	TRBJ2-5	CALNRGRAIRGYQETQYF	TGCGCTCTCAACCGCGGGAGGGCTATTCGGGGGTACCAAGAGACCCAGTACTTC